This T cell receptor beta chain originates from a study of T cell repertoires in cytomegalovirus infection. Study details: Carrying CMV and the relevant HLA type showed in public TCR beta signatures. Overall study results and limits: Carriers of CMV plus the relevant HLA were identified by cumulative public TCR beta family frequency. In two of eight donors, the top clonotype was HLA-C-restricted CMV-specific.

From the reads, TCRdb called clonotypes with MiXCR, one entry per CDR3 protein. Among approximately 750,000 distinct CDR3 sequences listed, 35% to 40% were seen once. This clonotype came up many times. The antigen is unknown. V was clipped by 5 bases and J by 4 bases; unmatched bases: 5. This CDR3 region has 14 residues. The sequenced sample consisted of PBMCs. The TCR sequence derives from a human donor in good health (CMV status not recorded). Some clones in this sample may be carry-over from other donors' samples. V and J are TRBV12-3 or TRBV12-4 and TRBJ1-5, with TRBD1 identical over 7 bases. The DNA for the CDR3 is TGTGCCAGCAGTCCAGACAGGGAGAATCAGCCCCAGCATTTT. This sequence encodes CASSPDRENQPQHF.